The following is a T cell receptor beta chain sequence with its context. This entry comes from a study of T cell changes during pregnancy in multiple sclerosis. Trimming at V came to 2 bases and at J to 7 bases, leaving 9 bases not matched to a gene. In germline, CDR1 is LNHDA, CDR2 SQIVND (reference sequence). The CDR3 covers 17 residues. Repertoires were generated with immunoSEQ multiplex PCR, while TCRdb's copy carries only in-frame clones and drops some. Altogether tens of thousands of clones are present, 92% being singletons, with the ten largest covering approximately 1.6%. The chain uses TRBV19 and TRBJ2-1; 12 positions match TRBD2. The TCR comes from a female donor in good health, enrolled as a control in a pregnancy study. Sequences were derived from peripheral blood, sampled in the first trimester of pregnancy. CDR3 coding DNA: TGTGCCAGTAGTATAAGTACGGCTAGCGGGAGGGTGAATGAGCAGTTCTTC. Its translation: CASSISTASGRVNEQFF.